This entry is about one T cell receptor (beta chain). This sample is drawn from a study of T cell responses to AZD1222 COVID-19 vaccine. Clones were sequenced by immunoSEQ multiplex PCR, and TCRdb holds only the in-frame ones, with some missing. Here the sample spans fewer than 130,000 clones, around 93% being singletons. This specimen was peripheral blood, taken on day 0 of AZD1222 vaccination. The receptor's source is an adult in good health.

The CDR3 nucleotides are TGTGCCAGCAGCCCGGGACAGAGTATGTTTTTT. Translation gives CASSPGQSMFF. The J gene is TRBJ1-4, the V gene TRBV6-5; 7 bases line up with TRBD1. The CDR3 length is 11 residues. Trimming at V came to 6 bases and at J to 15 bases, leaving 7 bases not matched to a gene. Per the germline V gene, CDR1 is MNHEY and CDR2 is SVGAGI.